The rows below give T cell receptor beta chains drawn from one sample of a study of beta chain features in type 1 diabetes. The data were produced by immunoSEQ multiplex PCR, yet TCRdb's version contains in-frame clones alone and is incomplete. Of hundreds of thousands of clones in the sample, over 10% were seen once. The sequenced sample was naive CD4+ T cells from blood. The receptors shown here come from a woman younger than 35 in good health. Both conserved end residues are part of each CDR3. A D gene is named only where the DNA matches it firmly. Size values are once, few and many counts, or a class for expanded clones, and some rows have none.

CASSLVYRGNDEQYF	TGTGCCAGCAGCTTAGTGTACAGGGGTAACGACGAGCAGTACTTC	TRBJ2-7	TRBV7-9	TRBD1	few
CASSQHREASYNEQFF	TGCGCCAGCAGCCAACATCGGGAGGCCTCTTACAATGAGCAGTTCTTC	TRBJ2-1	TRBV4-3	TRBD2	.
CASSSPSAETQYF	TGTGCCAGCAGCTCACCTAGCGCAGAGACCCAGTACTTC	TRBJ2-5	TRBV11-2	.	few
CASKSGAINQPQHF	TGTGCCAGCAAGTCCGGGGCTATCAATCAGCCCCAGCATTTT	TRBJ1-5	TRBV2	.	few
CASSRKGHTGREQYF	TGTGCCAGCAGTAGAAAGGGGCACACAGGGCGCGAGCAGTACTTC	TRBJ2-7	TRBV27	.	.
CASSAQTGTETQYF	TGTGCCAGCAGCGCACAGACAGGGACAGAGACCCAGTACTTC	TRBJ2-5	TRBV7-2	TRBD1	few
CASSEPGLAGTYEQYF	TGTGCCAGCAGTGAGCCCGGCCTAGCGGGGACCTACGAGCAGTACTTC	TRBJ2-7	TRBV2	TRBD2	.
CASSLSGNTEAFF	TGTGCCAGCAGCTTATCAGGGAACACTGAAGCTTTCTTT	TRBJ1-1	TRBV7-9	.	.
CASSFDRGDSPLHF	TGCGCCAGCAGCTTCGACAGGGGCGATTCACCCCTCCACTTT	TRBJ1-6	TRBV5-1	TRBD1	few
CASSQQVAGTGELFF	TGTGCCAGCAGCCAGCAAGTAGCGGGCACCGGGGAGCTGTTTTTT	TRBJ2-2	TRBV9	TRBD2	.
CASSLSETPYNEQFF	TGTGCCAGCAGTTTATCAGAAACTCCCTACAATGAGCAGTTCTTC	TRBJ2-1	TRBV6-5	.	.
CASSRIEGTQYF	TGTGCCAGCAGCCGAATTGAAGGGACCCAGTACTTC	TRBJ2-5	TRBV7-9	.	few
CASSFLRDIYTGELFF	TGTGCCAGCAGCTTTCTCCGGGACATTTACACCGGGGAGCTGTTTTTT	TRBJ2-2	TRBV7-8	.	.
CASSVTPLAGGGADTQYF	TGTGCCAGCAGCGTGACCCCCTTAGCGGGGGGCGGGGCAGATACGCAGTATTTT	TRBJ2-3	TRBV9	TRBD2	.
CASSLGSYETQYF	TGTGCCAGCAGCTTAGGATCCTATGAGACCCAGTACTTC	TRBJ2-5	TRBV7-3	.	.
CASSLFVGPQETQYF	TGTGCCAGCAGCTTATTTGTGGGGCCACAAGAGACCCAGTACTTC	TRBJ2-5	TRBV7-3	.	few
CAISELAGLEDTQYF	TGTGCCATCAGTGAGCTAGCGGGATTGGAAGATACGCAGTATTTT	TRBJ2-3	TRBV10-3	TRBD2	few
CASSLTGQGPNEQFF	TGCGCCAGCAGCTTGACCGGACAGGGGCCCAATGAGCAGTTCTTC	TRBJ2-1	TRBV5-1	TRBD1	few
CASSSGTGRLGTDTQYF	TGTGCCAGCAGTTCCGGGACAGGGAGGCTAGGCACAGATACGCAGTATTTT	TRBJ2-3	TRBV2	TRBD1	.
CSPRNSEMNTEAFF	TGCAGCCCGAGGAACAGCGAAATGAACACTGAAGCTTTCTTT	TRBJ1-1	TRBV29-1	.	few
CASSRWTGQRNTEAFF	TGTGCCAGCAGCCGGTGGACAGGGCAGCGGAACACTGAAGCTTTCTTT	TRBJ1-1	TRBV14	TRBD1	.
CAKGTGTANTGELFF	TGTGCCAAAGGGACAGGGACGGCGAACACCGGGGAGCTGTTTTTT	TRBJ2-2	TRBV2	TRBD1	.
CASSERDNSYNEQFF	TGTGCCAGCAGCGAGCGGGACAACTCCTACAATGAGCAGTTCTTC	TRBJ2-1	TRBV4-2	.	few
CASLDMASRRNEQFF	TGTGCCAGCTTAGATATGGCTTCCCGAAGGAATGAGCAGTTCTTC	TRBJ2-1	TRBV18	.	.
CASSFVAEETQYF	TGTGCTAGCAGCTTTGTAGCGGAAGAGACCCAGTACTTC	TRBJ2-5	TRBV7-7	.	.
CASSPKTSGSQEQYF	TGTGCCAGCAGCCCAAAGACTAGCGGGAGTCAAGAGCAGTACTTC	TRBJ2-7	TRBV7-2	TRBD2	few
CASSLSPQDTEAFF	TGTGCCAGCAGTTTATCTCCCCAGGACACTGAAGCTTTCTTT	TRBJ1-1	TRBV27	.	.
CASSQSHTGELFF	TGTGCCAGCAGCCAGTCACACACCGGGGAGCTGTTTTTT	TRBJ2-2	TRBV14	.	few
CASSYRDDNYGYTF	TGTGCCAGCAGTTACAGGGACGATAACTATGGCTACACCTTC	TRBJ1-2	TRBV6-5	.	few
CASSVTAIRGETQYF	TGTGCCAGCAGCGTGACAGCTATCAGGGGAGAGACCCAGTACTTC	TRBJ2-5	TRBV7-8	.	.
CASSPSRTSGNEQFF	TGTGCCAGCAGCCCTTCGAGGACTAGCGGCAATGAGCAGTTCTTC	TRBJ2-1	TRBV7-9	TRBD2	.
CASSQGAGGSTDTQYF	TGTGCCAGCAGCCAAGGTGCGGGTGGAAGCACAGATACGCAGTATTTT	TRBJ2-3	TRBV4-2	.	.
CASSLTSLVGETQYF	TGTGCCAGCAGCTTAACGTCGCTTGTAGGAGAGACCCAGTACTTC	TRBJ2-5	TRBV7-3	.	few
CASQTPGNTIYF	TGTGCCAGTCAAACCCCTGGAAACACCATATATTTT	TRBJ1-3	TRBV2	.	.
CSVRDRGPTDTQYF	TGCAGCGTACGCGACAGGGGACCCACAGATACGCAGTATTTT	TRBJ2-3	TRBV29-1	TRBD1	.
CASTGTGGAKDGNTIYF	TGTGCCAGCACCGGGACAGGGGGCGCGAAGGATGGAAACACCATATATTTT	TRBJ1-3	TRBV9	TRBD1	.
CASSLIGGPTGELFF	TGCGCCAGCAGCTTAATAGGCGGACCCACCGGGGAGCTGTTTTTT	TRBJ2-2	TRBV5-1	.	few
CASSLLSGMRNTQYF	TGTGCCAGCAGTTTACTGAGCGGGATGCGGAATACGCAGTATTTT	TRBJ2-3	TRBV27	TRBD2	.
CASSYSPTGYDTQYF	TGTGCCAGCAGTTACTCCCCTACAGGGTATGATACGCAGTATTTT	TRBJ2-3	TRBV7-2	.	.
CAAGAARNEQFF	TGTGCCGCTGGGGCCGCTCGCAATGAGCAGTTCTTC	TRBJ2-1	TRBV2	.	few
CASSSGYRNTGELFF	TGTGCCAGCAGTTCCGGATATAGGAACACCGGGGAGCTGTTTTTT	TRBJ2-2	TRBV27	.	.